A single sample is the source of the 21 T cell receptor beta chains below, sequenced in a study of tumour-infiltrating T cells in Burkitt lymphoma. Profiled with immunoSEQ multiplex PCR; TCRdb holds only in-frame clones, not every one. The sample records approximately 15,000 clones, just under 80% being singletons. The sequenced sample consisted of tumor tissue. The receptor set was obtained from a human donor with diffuse large B-cell lymphoma.

This clone showed up just a few times. The CDR3 DNA is TGTGCCAGCAGCCTCGACGGAGGAAGTGGCTACACCTTC. It translates to CASSLDGGSGYTF. The chain carries TRBV9 and TRBJ1-2; D gene ambiguous. V lost 4 bases, J lost 7 bases, and 14 bases lay in between. This CDR3 contains 13 residues. CDR1 and CDR2 from the germline V gene are SGDLS and YYNGEE.

The rearrangement uses TRBV6-5 and TRBJ1-3; maybe TRBD1 (6 bases). The CDR3 runs to 15 residues. V dropped 6 bases and J dropped 2 bases, with 14 bases sitting between them. Looked up from germline, CDR1 is MNHEY and CDR2 is SVGAGI. The CDR3 region is CASSQTGTAGNTIYF. For the CDR3, the DNA is TGTGCCAGCAGCCAGACAGGTACGGCTGGAAACACCATATATTTT.

The V call is TRBV9, the J call TRBJ1-4; D not certain. The CDR3 is made up of 16 amino acids. Germline assignment: CDR1 SGDLS and CDR2 YYNGEE. V lost 3 bases and J 4 bases, leaving 16 bases between the germline ends. CDR3 residues: CASSAFEPANNEKLFF. The CDR3 bases are TGTGCCAGCAGCGCTTTCGAGCCAGCAAATAATGAAAAACTGTTTTTT.

This clone was counted a few times. The chain is built from TRBV4-3 and TRBJ2-3, with 9 bases that match TRBD2. The CDR3 contains 16 residues. Germline V gene lookup returns CDR1 LGHNA and CDR2 YSLEER. V lost 0 bases and J lost 9; bases outside the gene matches: 10. CDR3 protein: CASSQDRAGGQETQYF. DNA for the CDR3: TGCGCCAGCAGCCAAGATCGGGCGGGGGGGCAGGAGACGCAGTATTTT.

The rearrangement uses TRBV2 and TRBJ2-1; 10 bases are shared with TRBD2. From germline, CDR1 is SNHLY and CDR2 FYNNEI. Trimming removed 8 bases from V and 6 bases from J; junction bases left unmatched: 7. CDR3 length: 14 amino acids. The CDR3: CASLGLAALNEQFF. DNA of the CDR3: TGTGCCAGCCTCGGACTAGCGGCCCTCAATGAGCAGTTCTTC.

The rearrangement links TRBV5-1 to TRBJ1-1, with a possible D match to TRBD1 (5 bases). This CDR3 comprises 14 residues. With 5 bases removed from V and 6 bases from J, the gap between germline ends came to 17 bases. CDR1 is SGHRS, CDR2 YFSETQ, per germline. The CDR3 spells CASRLSAGTPEAFF. The CDR3 coding sequence is TGCGCCAGCAGATTATCAGCCGGGACCCCTGAAGCTTTCTTT.

V and J are TRBV5-4 and TRBJ2-2; D is ambiguous. Trimming left V 3 bases short and J 4 bases short, with 10 bases between. CDR1 is SGHNT, CDR2 YYREEE, per germline (reference sequence). The length of the CDR3 is 14 residues. This CDR3 is CASSSSGTTGELFF. CDR3 DNA: TGTGCCAGCAGCTCTTCCGGTACCACCGGGGAGCTGTTTTTT.

Judged by abundance, this clone is medium-sized. The V gene is TRBV12-5, the J gene TRBJ1-5, with unresolved D. The CDR3 runs to 12 residues. CDR1 and CDR2 from the germline V gene are LGHNT and FRNRAP. The V and J ends lost 7 bases and 5 bases respectively, with 9 bases between them. The chain's CDR3 is CASATDYQPQHF. CDR3 DNA: TGTGCTAGTGCTACAGACTATCAGCCCCAGCATTTT.

The V and J genes are TRBV29-1 and TRBJ1-1; D gene uncertain. This CDR3 is built from 12 residues. The germline CDR1 and CDR2 sequences are SQVTM and ANQGSEA. Trimming removed 6 bases from V and 0 bases from J, with 8 bases in between. CDR3 sequence: CSVLRMNTEAFF. The CDR3 nucleotides read TGCAGCGTCCTAAGGATGAACACTGAAGCTTTCTTT. Supplemented by reference TRBV29-1 and TRBJ1-1, the full variable domain reads SAVISQKPSRDICQRGTSLTIQCQVDSQVTMMFWYRQQPGQSLTLIATANQGSEATYESGFVIDKFPISRPNLTFSTLTVSNMSPEDSSIYLCSVLRMNTEAFFGQGTRLTVV.

The sample holds one count of this clone. CDR3 sequence: CASSLGQGLYSNQPQHF. CDR3 coding DNA: TGTGCCAGCAGCTTAGGGCAGGGGCTATATAGCAATCAGCCCCAGCATTTT. The chain uses TRBV7-6 and TRBJ1-5; TRBD1 is a possible D gene (6 bases). CDR1 is SGHVS and CDR2 is FNYEAQ in the germline V gene. V lost 1 base to trimming and J lost 0 bases, with 13 bases between them. The CDR3 is made up of 17 amino acids.

This clone turned up a few times. The V and J genes are TRBV7-9 and TRBJ2-7, with D maybe TRBD2 (5 bases). The CDR3 loop spans 12 amino acids. V lost 4 bases to trimming and J lost 7 bases, with 11 bases between them. CDR1 is SEHNR, CDR2 FQNEAQ, per germline (reference sequence). CDR3 DNA: TGTGCCAGCAGCTGGCAGCCGGGGGAGCAGTACTTC. It encodes CASSWQPGEQYF.

V is TRBV6-1 and J is TRBJ1-5; D is unresolved. The CDR3 totals 14 residues. Between the trimmed V and J ends, which lost 6 bases and 4 bases, there was a span of 13 bases. CDR1 and CDR2 (germline): MNHNS, SASEGT. CDR3 DNA: TGTGCCAGCAGGGTCGGGAGCCAAAATCAGCCCCAGCATTTT. As protein: CASRVGSQNQPQHF.

V usage is TRBV29-1 and J usage is TRBJ2-7; D is unclear. Germline CDR1 SQVTM, CDR2 ANQGSEA. V lost 4 bases and J 2 bases, leaving 15 bases between the germline ends. The CDR3 consists of 14 residues. For the CDR3, the DNA is TGCAGCGTTGTCTCCTCCGACAACCCCTACGAGCAGTACTTC. It codes for CSVVSSDNPYEQYF.

J is TRBJ1-1 and V is TRBV11-3; D is possibly TRBD1 (6 bases). CDR3 size: 14 residues. Trimming stripped 2 bases from V and 1 base from J, with 8 bases between. Germline V gene sequence: CDR1 SGHNT, CDR2 YENEEA. The CDR3 here is CASSLQGSNTEAFF. Written as DNA, the CDR3 is TGTGCCAGCAGCTTACAGGGGTCGAACACTGAAGCTTTCTTT. Together with reference TRBV11-3 and TRBJ1-1, the CDR3 gives the full variable domain: EAGVVQSPRYKIIEKKQPVAFWCNPISGHNTLYWYLQNLGQGPELLIRYENEEAVDDSQLPKDRFSAERLKGVDSTLKIQPAELGDSAVYLCASSLQGSNTEAFFGQGTRLTVV.

The J gene is TRBJ1-5, the V gene TRBV2; possibly TRBD1 for D (5 bases). CDR1 SNHLY and CDR2 FYNNEI come from the germline V gene. Trimming removed 2 bases at V and 6 bases at J, with 20 bases between. This CDR3 region has 17 residues. In DNA, the CDR3 is TGTGCCAGCAGTGAACCTGCGTGGAGGGGTGGTTTTCAGCCCCAGCATTTT. Its protein is CASSEPAWRGGFQPQHF.

This chain uses TRBV5-4 with TRBJ2-7; TRBD2 might be the D (6 bases). Germline CDR1 is SGHNT and CDR2 is YYREEE (reference sequence). V was clipped by 1 base and J by 1 base, with 12 bases between them. The CDR3 is made up of 15 amino acids. CDR3 DNA: TGTGCCAGCAGCTTGACGCAGGGACTGTCCTACGAGCAGTACTTC. As protein: CASSLTQGLSYEQYF.

V gene TRBV10-3 combines with J gene TRBJ1-1; D unclear. Germline V gene data show CDR1 as ENHRY and CDR2 as SYGVKD. The CDR3 covers 14 residues. Trimming removed 6 bases from V and 1 base from J, with 12 bases in between. The CDR3 loop is CAIRSRTENTEAFF. The CDR3 DNA reads as TGTGCCATCAGAAGTAGGACGGAGAACACTGAAGCTTTCTTT.

This chain uses TRBV10-3 with TRBJ1-4, with D perhaps TRBD1 (6 bases). Trimming took off 5 bases at V and 0 bases at J, with 7 bases between the two ends. CDR1 is ENHRY and CDR2 is SYGVKD in the germline V gene. The CDR3 consists of 14 residues. The CDR3 DNA is TGTGCCATCAGTCAGGGGACAACTAATGAAAAACTGTTTTTT. Amino acid sequence: CAISQGTTNEKLFF.

The chain links TRBV18 to TRBJ1-1; D is uncertain. The CDR3 is made up of 13 amino acids. V was pared by 2 bases and J by 2 bases, with 6 bases between. CDR1 and CDR2 from the germline V gene are KGHSH and LQKENI. CDR3 in DNA: TGTGCCAGCTCACCAGTGGGAAACACTGAAGCTTTCTTT. Translated: CASSPVGNTEAFF.

Written as DNA, the CDR3 is TGCGCCAGCAGCCAAGATCTTGGGGGGACAGCCCTCATTAACTATGGCTACACCTTC. Residues: CASSQDLGGTALINYGYTF. The chain combines TRBV4-3 with TRBJ1-2; 7 bases map to TRBD1. The V segment lost 0 bases and the J segment 1 base; nucleotides outside the gene matches: 14. Germline V gives CDR1 LGHNA, CDR2 YSLEER. CDR3 size: 19 residues.

The V and J genes are TRBV13 and TRBJ2-7; D possibly corresponds to TRBD2 (5 bases). The CDR3 loop spans 15 amino acids. V was clipped by 2 bases and J by 0 bases, with 11 bases between them. Germline values: CDR1 PRHDT, CDR2 FYEKMQ (reference sequence). CDR3 sequence reads: CASSLSLGSSYEQYF. The CDR3 nucleotides are TGTGCCAGCAGCTTAAGTCTGGGGAGCTCCTACGAGCAGTACTTC. Drawing the rest from reference TRBV13 and TRBJ2-7, the complete variable domain is AAGVIQSPRHLIKEKRETATLKCYPIPRHDTVYWYQQGPGQDPQFLISFYEKMQSDKGSIPDRFSAQQFSDYHSELNMSSLELGDSALYFCASSLSLGSSYEQYFGPGTRLTVT.